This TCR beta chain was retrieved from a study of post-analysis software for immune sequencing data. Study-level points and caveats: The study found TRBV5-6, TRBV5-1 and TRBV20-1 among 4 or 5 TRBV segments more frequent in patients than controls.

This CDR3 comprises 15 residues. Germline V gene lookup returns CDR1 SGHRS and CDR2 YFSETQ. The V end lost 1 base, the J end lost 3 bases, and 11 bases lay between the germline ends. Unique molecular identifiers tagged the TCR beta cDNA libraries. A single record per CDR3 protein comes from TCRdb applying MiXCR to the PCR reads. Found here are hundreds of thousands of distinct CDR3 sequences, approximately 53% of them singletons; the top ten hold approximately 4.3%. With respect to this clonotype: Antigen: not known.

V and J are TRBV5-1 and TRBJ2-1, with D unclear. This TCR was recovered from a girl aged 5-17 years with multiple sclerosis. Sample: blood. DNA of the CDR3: TGCGCCAGCAGCTTGCTGGGCCTCGGCTACAATGAGCAGTTCTTC. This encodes CASSLLGLGYNEQFF. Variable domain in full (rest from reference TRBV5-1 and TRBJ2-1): KAGVTQTPRYLIKTRGQQVTLSCSPISGHRSVSWYQQTPGQGLQFLFEYFSETQRNKGNFPGRFSGRQFSNSRSEMNVSTLELGDSALYLCASSLLGLGYNEQFFGPGTRLTVL.